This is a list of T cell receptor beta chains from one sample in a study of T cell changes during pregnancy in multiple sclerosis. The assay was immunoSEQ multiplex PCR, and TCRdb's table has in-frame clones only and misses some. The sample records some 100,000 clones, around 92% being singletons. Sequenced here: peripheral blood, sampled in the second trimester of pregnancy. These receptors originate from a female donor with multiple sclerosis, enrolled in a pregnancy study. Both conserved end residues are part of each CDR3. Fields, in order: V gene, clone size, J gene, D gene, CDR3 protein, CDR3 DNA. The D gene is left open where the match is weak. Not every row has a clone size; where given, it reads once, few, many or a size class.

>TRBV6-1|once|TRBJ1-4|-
CASSESGGLNEKLFF
TGTGCCAGCAGTGAGTCGGGGGGCCTTAATGAAAAACTGTTTTTT
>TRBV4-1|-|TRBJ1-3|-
CASSQDLGTVSGNTIYF
TGCGCCAGCAGTCAAGACTTAGGAACAGTCTCTGGAAACACCATATATTTT
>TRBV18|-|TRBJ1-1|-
CASSQSEVSTEAFF
TGTGCCAGCTCACAGTCGGAGGTGAGCACTGAAGCTTTCTTT
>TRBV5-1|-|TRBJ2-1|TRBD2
CASRYSSGRANEQFF
TGCGCCAGCAGATATTCTAGCGGGAGGGCCAATGAGCAGTTCTTC
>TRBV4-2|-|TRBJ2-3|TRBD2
CASSLGLAGGTDTQYF
TGTGCCAGCAGCCTGGGACTAGCGGGAGGCACAGATACGCAGTATTTT
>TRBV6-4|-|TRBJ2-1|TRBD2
CASSGSGTRSYNEQFF
TGTGCCAGCAGTGGTAGCGGGACACGATCCTACAATGAGCAGTTCTTC
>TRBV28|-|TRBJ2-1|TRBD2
CASSLQAGVGRNEQFF
TGTGCCAGCAGTCTCCAAGCGGGAGTGGGGAGGAATGAGCAGTTCTTC
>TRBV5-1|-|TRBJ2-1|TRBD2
CASSLAGGSSYNEQFF
TGCGCCAGCAGCTTGGCCGGGGGGAGCTCCTACAATGAGCAGTTCTTC
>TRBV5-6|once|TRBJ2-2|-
CASSLQAFRGPGELFF
TGTGCCAGCAGCTTGCAGGCCTTCAGGGGTCCCGGGGAGCTGTTTTTT
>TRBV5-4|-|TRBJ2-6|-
CASSLGGAWAGANVLTF
TGTGCCAGCAGCCTCGGCGGGGCATGGGCAGGGGCCAACGTCCTGACTTTC
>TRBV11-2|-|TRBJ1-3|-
CASRLSQYRSFSGNTIYF
TGTGCCAGCAGACTCTCCCAATACAGGAGTTTCTCTGGAAACACCATATATTTT
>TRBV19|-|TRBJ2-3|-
CASSIGGGPADTQYF
TGTGCCAGTAGTATAGGTGGGGGCCCAGCAGATACGCAGTATTTT
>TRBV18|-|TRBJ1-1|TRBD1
CASSPRTGGAFF
TGTGCCAGCTCACCACGGACAGGCGGAGCTTTCTTT
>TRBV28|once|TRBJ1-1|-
CASSFLRGGYTEAFF
TGTGCCAGCAGTTTCCTGAGGGGGGGGTACACTGAAGCTTTCTTT
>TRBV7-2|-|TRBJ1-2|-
CASSSGGSGYTF
TGTGCCAGCAGCTCCGGAGGATCTGGCTACACCTTC
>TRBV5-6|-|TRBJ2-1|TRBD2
CASSLDLAAGGYEQFF
TGTGCCAGCAGCTTGGACCTAGCGGCGGGGGGTTATGAGCAGTTCTTC
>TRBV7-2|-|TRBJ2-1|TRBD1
CASSQGQGARGEQFF
TGTGCCAGCAGCCAAGGACAGGGGGCGCGTGGTGAGCAGTTCTTC
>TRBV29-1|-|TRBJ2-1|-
CSVEYATEGLGNEQFF
TGCAGCGTTGAATATGCAACGGAGGGCTTGGGCAATGAGCAGTTCTTC
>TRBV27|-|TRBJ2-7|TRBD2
CASSLSGLAGSYEQYF
TGTGCCAGCAGTTTATCGGGTCTAGCGGGGTCCTACGAGCAGTACTTC
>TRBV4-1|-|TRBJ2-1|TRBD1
CASSPPGQGDIEQFF
TGCGCCAGCAGCCCGCCCGGACAGGGGGACATTGAGCAGTTCTTC
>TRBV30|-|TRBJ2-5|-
CAWSQGGMGNF
TGTGCCTGGAGTCAGGGCGGTATGGGTAACTTC
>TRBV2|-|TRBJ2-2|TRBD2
CASRLLAGDTGELFF
TGTGCCAGCAGGCTACTAGCGGGAGACACCGGGGAGCTGTTTTTT
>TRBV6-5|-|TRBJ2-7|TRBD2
CASSYRLAVPSYEQYF
TGTGCCAGCAGTTACCGGCTAGCGGTTCCTTCCTACGAGCAGTACTTC
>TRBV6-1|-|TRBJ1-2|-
CASSEARAEGTF
TGTGCCAGCAGTGAAGCTCGGGCCGAGGGCACCTTC
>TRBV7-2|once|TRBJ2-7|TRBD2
CASSFLSGLGDEQYF
TGTGCCAGCAGCTTTTTATCGGGACTAGGCGACGAGCAGTACTTC
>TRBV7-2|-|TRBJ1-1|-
CASSDPRQILRGMNTEAFF
TGTGCCAGCAGCGACCCCCGCCAAATTCTAAGGGGCATGAACACTGAAGCTTTCTTT
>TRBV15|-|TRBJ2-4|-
CATSRDPPGQGGIQYF
TGTGCCACCAGCAGAGATCCCCCTGGGCAGGGAGGCATTCAGTACTTC
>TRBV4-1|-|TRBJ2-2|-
CASSQDPAGELFF
TGCGCCAGCAGCCAAGATCCCGCCGGGGAGCTGTTTTTT
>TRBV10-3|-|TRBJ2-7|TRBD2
CAIRGTRGSYEQYF
TGTGCCATCAGAGGGACTAGGGGCTCCTACGAGCAGTACTTC
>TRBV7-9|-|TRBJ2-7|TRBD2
CASSGSIPGLAGAYEQYF
TGTGCCAGCAGCGGATCGATACCAGGACTAGCGGGCGCCTACGAGCAGTACTTC
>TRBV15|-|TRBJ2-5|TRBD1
CATSRGTGAGGEGTQYF
TGTGCCACCAGCAGGGGGACCGGGGCAGGGGGCGAGGGGACCCAGTACTTC
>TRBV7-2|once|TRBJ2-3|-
CASSFVWESDTQYF
TGTGCCAGCAGCTTCGTGTGGGAGTCAGATACGCAGTATTTT
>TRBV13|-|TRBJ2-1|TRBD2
CASSSTSGLYNEQFF
TGTGCCAGCAGCTCGACTAGCGGGCTTTACAATGAGCAGTTCTTC
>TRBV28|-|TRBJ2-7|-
CASSLWGGLGYEQYF
TGTGCCAGCAGTTTATGGGGGGGTCTCGGCTACGAGCAGTACTTC
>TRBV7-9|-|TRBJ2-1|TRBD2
CASSRESMSGADIYNEQFF
TGTGCCAGCAGCCGAGAGTCTATGAGCGGGGCAGACATTTACAATGAGCAGTTCTTC
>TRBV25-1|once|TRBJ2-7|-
CASRSGYEQYF
TGTGCCAGCCGTAGCGGCTACGAGCAGTACTTC
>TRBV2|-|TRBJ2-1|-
CASSMTGVSYNEQFF
TGTGCCAGCAGCATGACGGGGGTCTCCTACAATGAGCAGTTCTTC
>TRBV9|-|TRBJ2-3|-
CASSVDSPDTQYF
TGTGCCAGCAGCGTAGATAGTCCAGATACGCAGTATTTT
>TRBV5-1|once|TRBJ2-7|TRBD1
CASSTGTGFHEQYF
TGCGCCAGCAGCACCGGGACAGGGTTCCACGAGCAGTACTTC
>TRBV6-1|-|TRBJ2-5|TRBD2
CASSVGLAGLQETQYF
TGTGCCAGCAGTGTGGGACTAGCGGGCCTCCAAGAGACCCAGTACTTC
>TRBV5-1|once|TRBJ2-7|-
CASSLGQGSLFEQYF
TGCGCCAGCAGCTTGGGGCAGGGAAGTCTGTTCGAGCAGTACTTC
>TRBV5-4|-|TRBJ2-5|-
CASSLGGGAETQYF
TGTGCCAGCAGCTTGGGAGGTGGGGCTGAGACCCAGTACTTC
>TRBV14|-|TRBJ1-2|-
CASSPGRTYGYTF
TGTGCCAGCAGCCCGGGAAGGACCTATGGCTACACCTTC
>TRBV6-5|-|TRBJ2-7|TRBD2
CASSFGLAGGTYEQYF
TGTGCCAGCAGTTTTGGACTAGCGGGAGGCACCTACGAGCAGTACTTC
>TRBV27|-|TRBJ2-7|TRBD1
CASRPDRAWYEQYF
TGTGCCAGCAGACCCGACAGGGCGTGGTACGAGCAGTACTTC
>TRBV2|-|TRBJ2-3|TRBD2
CASSGTSVSDTQYF
TGTGCCAGCTCCGGGACTAGCGTTTCAGATACGCAGTATTTT
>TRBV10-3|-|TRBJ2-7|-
CAISESVIGREGYEQYF
TGTGCCATCAGTGAGTCAGTTATAGGCAGGGAAGGCTACGAGCAGTACTTC
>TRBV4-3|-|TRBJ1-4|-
CASSQDSGLGEKLFF
TGCGCCAGCAGCCAAGATTCAGGGCTGGGAGAAAAACTGTTTTTT
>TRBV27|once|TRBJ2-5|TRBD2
CASSLWAGEETQYF
TGTGCCAGCAGTTTATGGGCGGGAGAAGAGACCCAGTACTTC
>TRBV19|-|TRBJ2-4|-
CASSSDRLNIQYF
TGTGCCAGTAGTAGTGACAGGCTAAACATTCAGTACTTC
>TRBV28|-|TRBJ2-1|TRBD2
CASSPTRGRAGNEQFF
TGTGCCAGCAGTCCCACCCGCGGGAGGGCCGGGAATGAGCAGTTCTTC
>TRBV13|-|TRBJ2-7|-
CASSLSPSGRRYEQYF
TGTGCCAGCAGCTTATCCCCGAGCGGGCGACGCTACGAGCAGTACTTC
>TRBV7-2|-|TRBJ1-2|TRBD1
CASSLATDRGYGYTF
TGTGCCAGCAGCTTAGCGACGGACAGGGGGTATGGCTACACCTTC
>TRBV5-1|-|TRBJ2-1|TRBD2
CASSLLAGGYNEQFF
TGCGCCAGCAGCTTGTTAGCGGGTGGGTACAATGAGCAGTTCTTC
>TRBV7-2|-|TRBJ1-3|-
CASSLVQLRGNTIYF
TGTGCCAGCAGCTTAGTACAGCTTCGGGGAAACACCATATATTTT